One sample yielded the 15 T cell receptor beta chains listed below, sequenced in a study of cytomegalovirus exposure and HLA in healthy donors (TCRdb year 2017). Receptor libraries were prepared by the immunoSEQ multiplex PCR assay. The clones in this table, taken by TCRdb from immuneACCESS, are in-frame only. Not every clone is retained; where verified, under half of the shortfall comes from an unresolved V gene, and the cause of the rest is unknown. For this sample the table gives more than 200,000 clones, of which about 90% were detected only once. The ten largest clonotypes hold 3% to 3.5% of the sample. The sequencing input was PBMCs. The receptor source for this set is a woman aged 30 to 39 in good health and CMV-seronegative.

This clone came up once. CDR3 nucleotides: TGTGCCAGCAGCTCCCAATCAGGGGGGGGTGGCTACACCTTC. Its translation: CASSSQSGGGGYTF. V is TRBV7-3 and J is TRBJ1-2; 7 nucleotides align to TRBD1. From germline, CDR1 is SGHTA and CDR2 FQGTGA. The CDR3 extends over 14 amino acids. The V segment lost 4 bases and the J segment 7 bases; nucleotides outside the gene matches: 9.

This sequence joins TRBV6-5 and TRBJ1-1; 9 nucleotides match TRBD1. Trimming cost V 4 bases and J 5 bases; bases outside gene matches: 8. This CDR3 has 15 residues. Germline CDR1 and CDR2: MNHEY and SVGAGI. This chain's CDR3 is CASSFDRGSGTEAFF. The CDR3 coding sequence is TGTGCCAGCAGTTTCGACAGGGGGTCGGGGACTGAAGCTTTCTTT.

The V and J genes are TRBV5-1 and TRBJ2-7; either TRBD1 or TRBD2 may fit D (5 bases each). CDR1 is SGHRS, CDR2 YFSETQ, per germline. There are 16 residues in the CDR3. Trimming removed 0 bases from V and 1 base from J, with 14 bases in between. The CDR3 sequence is CASSLDAGTVSYEQYF. The CDR3 nucleotides are TGCGCCAGCAGCTTGGACGCCGGGACGGTTTCCTACGAGCAGTACTTC.

This clone has only a few counts. V gene TRBV2 combines with J gene TRBJ2-3; the D is unclear. Deletions cut 5 bases from V and 3 bases from J, with 12 bases between. CDR1 is SNHLY and CDR2 is FYNNEI in the germline V gene. The CDR3 sequence is 14 residues long. The CDR3 spells CASSFTIRTDTQYF. The CDR3 coding sequence is TGTGCCAGCAGTTTCACCATCAGAACAGATACGCAGTATTTT.

The chain couples TRBV10-3 to TRBJ2-1, with 9 nucleotides matching TRBD2. The J segment lost 7 bases and the V segment lost 7 bases, leaving 5 bases of the junction unmatched. This CDR3 contains 13 residues. Germline V gene lookup returns CDR1 ENHRY and CDR2 SYGVKD. The DNA for the CDR3 is TGTGCCATCAAGGGACTAGCCTGGAATGAGCAGTTCTTC. Translated, it gives CAIKGLAWNEQFF.

The chain employs TRBV9 and TRBJ2-3; D gene ambiguous. Trimming took off 0 bases at V and 0 bases at J, with 8 bases between the two ends. This CDR3 comprises 15 residues. CDR1 SGDLS and CDR2 YYNGEE come from the germline V gene. CDR3 nucleotide sequence: TGTGCCAGCAGCGTAGGATTGGGGAGCACAGATACGCAGTATTTT. It encodes CASSVGLGSTDTQYF.

CDR3 in DNA: TGCGCCAGCAGCCAAGTCCATACCGAACAGTACTTC. Translated, it gives CASSQVHTEQYF. The genes are TRBV4-3 and TRBJ2-7, with D unresolved. Looked up from germline, CDR1 is LGHNA and CDR2 is YSLEER. The V end lost 1 base, the J end lost 10 bases, and 11 bases lay between the germline ends. The CDR3 contains 12 residues.

J is TRBJ1-5 and V is TRBV6-5; perhaps TRBD1 as D (6 bases). Germline loops: CDR1 MNHEY, CDR2 SVGAGI. The length of the CDR3 is 13 residues. The germline V and J ends were trimmed by 4 bases and 3 bases, with 7 bases remaining between them. The CDR3 spells CASSWDNNQPQHF. The DNA for the CDR3 is TGTGCCAGCAGTTGGGACAACAATCAGCCCCAGCATTTT.

The chain combines TRBV6-5 with TRBJ2-2, with 7 bases matching TRBD2. The CDR3 is 15 residues long. Germline CDR1 MNHEY, CDR2 SVGAGI. V lost 4 bases, J lost 4 bases, and 6 bases stayed unmatched. The CDR3 here is CASSWTRQLTGELFF. DNA for the CDR3: TGTGCCAGCAGTTGGACTAGACAACTCACCGGGGAGCTGTTTTTT.

The chain links TRBV7-2 to TRBJ2-7; 11 bases match TRBD2. The V gene end was trimmed by 5 bases and the J gene end by 4 bases; junction bases not matched to a gene: 7. This CDR3 spans 15 amino acids. Looked up from germline, CDR1 is SGHTA and CDR2 is FQGNSA. The CDR3 sequence is CASSTDGTSGYEQYF. The CDR3 DNA follows: TGTGCCAGCAGCACAGATGGGACTAGCGGATACGAGCAGTACTTC.

This rearrangement joins TRBV18 to TRBJ2-1; 8 bases are a match to TRBD2. Germline-derived CDR1 and CDR2 are KGHSH and LQKENI. The V segment lost 2 bases and the J segment 6 bases; nucleotides outside the gene matches: 3. The CDR3 contains 14 residues. CDR3 sequence (DNA): TGTGCCAGCTCACCATCGGGAGGGACCAATGAGCAGTTCTTC. Translation gives CASSPSGGTNEQFF.

The chain carries TRBV4-1 and TRBJ2-2; possibly TRBD1 or TRBD2 for D (5 bases each). Germline CDR1 and CDR2: MGHRA and YSYEKL. The V end was cut by 3 bases, the J end by 3 bases, with 20 bases between. The CDR3 extends over 18 amino acids. CDR3 sequence: CASSHTPRDPRDTGELFF. The CDR3 DNA follows: TGCGCCAGCAGCCACACCCCCCGGGACCCCCGGGACACCGGGGAGCTGTTTTTT.

CDR3 in amino acids: CASSLWLAGVKETQYF. The CDR3 bases are TGTGCCAGCAGCTTATGGCTAGCGGGAGTGAAAGAGACCCAGTACTTC. The gene calls are TRBV7-6 and TRBJ2-5, with TRBD2 matching over 10 bases. The CDR3 loop spans 16 amino acids. Germline V gene sequence: CDR1 SGHVS, CDR2 FNYEAQ. Unmatched junction bases numbered 6, after V lost 2 bases and J lost 3 bases.

J is TRBJ2-2 and V is TRBV27, with D possibly being TRBD2 (6 bases). Per the germline V gene, CDR1 is MNHEY and CDR2 is SMNVEV (reference sequence). The V end was cut by 8 bases, the J end by 8 bases, with 12 bases between. The CDR3 length is 12 residues. The CDR3 DNA is TGTGCCAGCGCGGGGCGCGGGGGGGAGCTGTTTTTT. It translates to CASAGRGGELFF.

This clone has only one observation. The chain couples TRBV19 to TRBJ2-1; D may be TRBD1 or TRBD2 (5 bases each). The CDR3 has 17 residues. CDR1 is LNHDA, CDR2 SQIVND, per germline (reference sequence). Between the trimmed V and J ends, which lost 1 base and 8 bases, there was a span of 21 bases. The CDR3 spells CASSIVDGGVGVDEQFF. The CDR3 bases are TGTGCCAGTAGTATAGTTGATGGGGGAGTAGGGGTCGATGAGCAGTTCTTC.